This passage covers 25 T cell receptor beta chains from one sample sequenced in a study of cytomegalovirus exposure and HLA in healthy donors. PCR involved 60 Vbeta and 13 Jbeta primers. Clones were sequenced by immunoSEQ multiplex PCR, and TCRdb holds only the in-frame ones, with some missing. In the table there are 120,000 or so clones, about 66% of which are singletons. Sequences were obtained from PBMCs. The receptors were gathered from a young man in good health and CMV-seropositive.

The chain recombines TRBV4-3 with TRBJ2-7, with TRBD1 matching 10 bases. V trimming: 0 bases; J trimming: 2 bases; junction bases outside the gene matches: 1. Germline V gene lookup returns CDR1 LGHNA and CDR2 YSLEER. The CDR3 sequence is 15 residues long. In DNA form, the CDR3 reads TGCGCCAGCAGCCAAGACGGGACAGGGGCCTACGAGCAGTACTTC. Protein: CASSQDGTGAYEQYF.

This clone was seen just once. DNA of the CDR3: TGTGCCAGCAGCGATAGCGGGAGTAACGACGAGCAGTACTTC. Translating gives CASSDSGSNDEQYF. This chain links TRBV2 with TRBJ2-5; 9 nucleotides line up with TRBD2. The J call is doubtful: the DNA matches TRBJ2-7 better. CDR1 is SNHLY and CDR2 is FYNNEI in the germline V gene. This CDR3 contains 14 residues.

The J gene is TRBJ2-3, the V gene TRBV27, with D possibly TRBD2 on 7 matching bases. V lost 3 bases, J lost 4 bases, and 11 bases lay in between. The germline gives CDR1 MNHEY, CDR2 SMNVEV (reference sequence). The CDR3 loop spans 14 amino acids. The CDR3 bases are TGTGCCAGCAGTTTGCGGGGGCAGGCAGATACGCAGTATTTT. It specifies CASSLRGQADTQYF.

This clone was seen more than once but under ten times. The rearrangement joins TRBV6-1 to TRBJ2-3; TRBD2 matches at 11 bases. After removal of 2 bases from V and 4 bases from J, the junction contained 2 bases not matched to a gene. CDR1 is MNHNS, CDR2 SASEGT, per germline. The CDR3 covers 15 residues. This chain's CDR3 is CASSEIAGGPDTQYF. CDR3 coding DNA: TGTGCCAGCAGTGAAATAGCGGGAGGGCCAGATACGCAGTATTTT.

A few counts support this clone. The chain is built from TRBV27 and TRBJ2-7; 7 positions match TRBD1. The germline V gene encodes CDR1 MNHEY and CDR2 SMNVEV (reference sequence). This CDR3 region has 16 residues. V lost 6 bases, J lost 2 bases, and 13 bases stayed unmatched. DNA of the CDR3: TGTGCCAGCAGAGCCCGGAGACAGGGCCTCCCCTACGAGCAGTACTTC. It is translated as CASRARRQGLPYEQYF.

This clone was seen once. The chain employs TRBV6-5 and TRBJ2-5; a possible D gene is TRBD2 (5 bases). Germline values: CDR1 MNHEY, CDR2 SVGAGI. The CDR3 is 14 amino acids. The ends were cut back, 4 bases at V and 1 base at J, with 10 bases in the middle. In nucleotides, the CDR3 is TGTGCCAGCAGTTCCCCGGGGAGCCAAGAGACCCAGTACTTC. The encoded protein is CASSSPGSQETQYF.

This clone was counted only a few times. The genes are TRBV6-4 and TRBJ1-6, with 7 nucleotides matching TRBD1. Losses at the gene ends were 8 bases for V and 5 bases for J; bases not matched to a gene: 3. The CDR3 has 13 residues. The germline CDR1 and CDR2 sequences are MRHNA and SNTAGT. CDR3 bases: TGTGCCAGCGCCGGGACAGATAATTCACCCCTCCACTTT. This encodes CASAGTDNSPLHF.

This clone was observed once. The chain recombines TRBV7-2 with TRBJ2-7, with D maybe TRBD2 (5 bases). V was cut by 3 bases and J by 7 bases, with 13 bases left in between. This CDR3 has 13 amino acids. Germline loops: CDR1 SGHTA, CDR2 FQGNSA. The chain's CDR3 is CASSFLGMGEQYF. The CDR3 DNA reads TGTGCCAGCAGCTTTCTCGGGATGGGGGAGCAGTACTTC.

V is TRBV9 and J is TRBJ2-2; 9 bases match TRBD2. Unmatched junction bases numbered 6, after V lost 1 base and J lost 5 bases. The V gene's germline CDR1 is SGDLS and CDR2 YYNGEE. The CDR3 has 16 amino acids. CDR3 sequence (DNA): TGTGCCAGCAGCGTACGCGGGAGGGCCGAGACCGGGGAGCTGTTTTTT. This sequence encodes CASSVRGRAETGELFF.

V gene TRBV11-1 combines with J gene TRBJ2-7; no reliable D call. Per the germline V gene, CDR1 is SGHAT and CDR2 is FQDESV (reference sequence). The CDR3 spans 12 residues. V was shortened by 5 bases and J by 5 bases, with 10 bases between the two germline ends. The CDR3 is CASSTTSDEQYF. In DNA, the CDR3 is TGTGCCAGCAGCACTACTTCGGACGAGCAGTACTTC.

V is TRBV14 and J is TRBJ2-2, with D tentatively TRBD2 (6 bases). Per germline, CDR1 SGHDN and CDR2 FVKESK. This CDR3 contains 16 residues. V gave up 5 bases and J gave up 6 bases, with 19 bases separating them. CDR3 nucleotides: TGTGCCAGCAGCACCCGACTAGTACAGTTCGCCGGGGAGCTGTTTTTT. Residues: CASSTRLVQFAGELFF.

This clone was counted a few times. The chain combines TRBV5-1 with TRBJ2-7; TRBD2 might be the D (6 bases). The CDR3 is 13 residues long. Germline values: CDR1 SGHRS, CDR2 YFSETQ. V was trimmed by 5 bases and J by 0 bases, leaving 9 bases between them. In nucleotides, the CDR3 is TGCGCCAGCAGGGTCGGGGGCTCCTACGAGCAGTACTTC. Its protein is CASRVGGSYEQYF.

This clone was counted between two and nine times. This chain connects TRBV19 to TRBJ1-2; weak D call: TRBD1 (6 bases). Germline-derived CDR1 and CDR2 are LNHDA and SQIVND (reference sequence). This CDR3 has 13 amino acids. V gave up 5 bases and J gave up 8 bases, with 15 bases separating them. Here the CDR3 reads CASSEGDTRGYTF. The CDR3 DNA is TGTGCCAGTAGTGAAGGGGACACCAGAGGCTACACCTTC.

The CDR3 nucleotides read TGTGCCAGCAGCTCCAAAAATGAGCAGTTCTTC. It is translated as CASSSKNEQFF. The chain links TRBV5-4 to TRBJ2-1; D unresolved. V lost 3 bases and J lost 7, with 5 bases in between. The V gene's germline CDR1 is SGHNT and CDR2 YYREEE (reference sequence). CDR3 size: 11 residues.

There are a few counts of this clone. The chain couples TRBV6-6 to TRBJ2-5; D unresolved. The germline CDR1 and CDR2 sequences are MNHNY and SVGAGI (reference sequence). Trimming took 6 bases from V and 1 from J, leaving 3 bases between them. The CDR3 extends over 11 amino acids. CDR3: CASRAQETQYF. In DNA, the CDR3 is TGTGCCAGCAGGGCCCAAGAGACCCAGTACTTC.

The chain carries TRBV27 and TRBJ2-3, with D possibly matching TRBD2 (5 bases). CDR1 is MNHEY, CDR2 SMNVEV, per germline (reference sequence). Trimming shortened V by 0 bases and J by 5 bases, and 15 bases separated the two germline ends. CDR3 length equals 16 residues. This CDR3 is CASSLSRFGKGDTQYF. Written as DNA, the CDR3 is TGTGCCAGCAGTTTATCGCGGTTCGGGAAGGGAGATACGCAGTATTTT.

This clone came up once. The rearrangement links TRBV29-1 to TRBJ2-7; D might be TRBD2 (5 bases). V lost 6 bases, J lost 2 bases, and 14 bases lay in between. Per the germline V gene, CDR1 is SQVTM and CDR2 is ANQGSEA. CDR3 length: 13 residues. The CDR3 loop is CSVGRGLTYEQYF. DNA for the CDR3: TGCAGCGTCGGTCGGGGTCTAACCTACGAGCAGTACTTC.

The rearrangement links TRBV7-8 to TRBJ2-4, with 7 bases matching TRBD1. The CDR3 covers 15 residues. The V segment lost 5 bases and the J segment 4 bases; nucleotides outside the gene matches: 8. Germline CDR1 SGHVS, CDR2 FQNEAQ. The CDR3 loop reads CASSPRRDRKNIQYF. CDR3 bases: TGTGCCAGCAGCCCTCGTCGGGACAGAAAAAACATTCAGTACTTC.

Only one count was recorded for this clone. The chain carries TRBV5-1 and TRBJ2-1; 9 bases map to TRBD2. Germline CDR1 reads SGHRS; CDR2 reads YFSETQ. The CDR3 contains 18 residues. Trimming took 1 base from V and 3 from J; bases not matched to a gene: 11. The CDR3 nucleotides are TGCGCCAGCAGCTTGTTGCCCCCCGCTAGCGGGATCTACAATGAGCAGTTCTTC. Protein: CASSLLPPASGIYNEQFF. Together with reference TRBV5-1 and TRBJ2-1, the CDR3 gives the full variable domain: KAGVTQTPRYLIKTRGQQVTLSCSPISGHRSVSWYQQTPGQGLQFLFEYFSETQRNKGNFPGRFSGRQFSNSRSEMNVSTLELGDSALYLCASSLLPPASGIYNEQFFGPGTRLTVL.

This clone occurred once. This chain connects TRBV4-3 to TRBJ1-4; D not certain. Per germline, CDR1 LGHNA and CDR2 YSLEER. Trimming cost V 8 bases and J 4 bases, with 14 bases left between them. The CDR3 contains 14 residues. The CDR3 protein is CASRQDRGNEKLFF. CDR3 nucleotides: TGCGCCAGCCGGCAGGATCGGGGTAATGAAAAACTGTTTTTT.

CDR3 nucleotides: TGTGCCAGCAGTTTCGACAGGGGTATAAACACTGAAGCTTTCTTT. The encoded protein is CASSFDRGINTEAFF. The chain is built from TRBV27 and TRBJ1-1; TRBD1 agrees at 8 bases. The CDR3 length is 15 residues. Germline V lookup: CDR1 MNHEY, CDR2 SMNVEV (reference sequence). The V gene end was trimmed by 3 bases and the J gene end by 2 bases; junction bases not matched to a gene: 5.

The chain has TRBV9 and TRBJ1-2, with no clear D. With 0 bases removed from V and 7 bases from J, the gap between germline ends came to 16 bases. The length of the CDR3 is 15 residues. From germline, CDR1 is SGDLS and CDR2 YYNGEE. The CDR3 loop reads CASSVATEVVSGYTF. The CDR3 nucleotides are TGTGCCAGCAGCGTAGCTACGGAGGTGGTGAGTGGCTACACCTTC.

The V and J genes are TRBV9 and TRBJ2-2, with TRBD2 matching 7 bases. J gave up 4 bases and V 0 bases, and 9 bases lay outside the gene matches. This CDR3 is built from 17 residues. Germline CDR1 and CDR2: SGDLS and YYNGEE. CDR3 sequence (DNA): TGTGCCAGCAGCGTAGATGGGGGGGGTACGTTCACCGGGGAGCTGTTTTTT. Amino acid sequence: CASSVDGGGTFTGELFF.

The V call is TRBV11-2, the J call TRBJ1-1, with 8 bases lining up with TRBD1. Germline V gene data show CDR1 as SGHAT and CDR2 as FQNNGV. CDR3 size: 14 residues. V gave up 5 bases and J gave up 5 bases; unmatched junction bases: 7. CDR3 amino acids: CASSLTGVRTEAFF. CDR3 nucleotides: TGTGCCAGCAGCCTGACAGGGGTAAGGACTGAAGCTTTCTTT.

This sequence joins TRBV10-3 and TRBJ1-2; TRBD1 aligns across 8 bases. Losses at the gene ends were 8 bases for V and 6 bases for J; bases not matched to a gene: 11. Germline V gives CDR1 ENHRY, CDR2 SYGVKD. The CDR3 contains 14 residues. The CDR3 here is CAIRLGQVDDGYTF. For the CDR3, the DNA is TGTGCCATCCGATTGGGACAGGTGGACGATGGCTACACCTTC.